This T cell receptor (beta chain) was sequenced in a study of graft-versus-host responses after intestinal transplantation. General observations from the study: Early post-transplant HvG declines tracked with peak circulating GvH clone levels.

Of note for this clone: What it binds is unknown.

TCRdb's table, derived via immunoSEQ multiplex PCR, lists solely in-frame clones and lacks some. The data show about 130,000 clones, with around nine tenths seen just once and about 0.18% held by the top ten. The CDR3 is made up of 15 amino acids. Trimming removed 2 bases from V and 3 bases from J, with 12 bases in between. Germline-derived CDR1 and CDR2 are SGDLS and YYNGEE. The source was unstimulated CD4+ T cells sorted from spleen or lymph node cells, collected before intestinal transplant. The chain carries TRBV9 and TRBJ2-1; TRBD2 is a possible D gene (5 bases). The receptor's source is a human donor who received an intestinal transplant. This chain's CDR3 is CASSVGVPNYNEQFF. CDR3 in DNA: TGTGCCAGCAGCGTCGGGGTCCCTAACTACAATGAGCAGTTCTTC.